The rows below give T cell receptor beta chains drawn from one sample of a study of blood T cell repertoires in COVID-19. The assay was immunoSEQ multiplex PCR, and TCRdb's table has in-frame clones only and misses some. The table records around 290,000 clones, around 86% of them present only once. Sequencing input: PBMCs or T cells enriched from blood (not recorded which). The origin of the receptors is a woman aged 35 to 49 who had recovered from COVID-19. The CDR3 runs from the conserved cysteine through the conserved F or W. Fields, in order: CDR3 length, J gene, V gene, CDR3 protein.

CDR3 length: 14; J gene: TRBJ2-1; V gene: TRBV11-3; CDR3 protein: CASSSGLARGEQFF
CDR3 length: 12; J gene: TRBJ2-7; V gene: TRBV27; CDR3 protein: CASGTAHYEQYF
CDR3 length: 17; J gene: TRBJ1-5; V gene: TRBV11-2; CDR3 protein: CASSLDDRLNGNQPQHF
CDR3 length: 14; J gene: TRBJ1-1; V gene: TRBV5-1; CDR3 protein: CASSLNRENTEAFF
CDR3 length: 15; J gene: TRBJ1-2; V gene: TRBV18; CDR3 protein: CASSLDRGLNEGYTF
CDR3 length: 14; J gene: TRBJ1-4; V gene: TRBV5-1; CDR3 protein: CASSNPTEDEKLFF
CDR3 length: 13; J gene: TRBJ1-1; V gene: TRBV27; CDR3 protein: CASSDDQGTEAFF
CDR3 length: 15; J gene: TRBJ2-1; V gene: TRBV9; CDR3 protein: CASSVGDGGRDEQFF
CDR3 length: 14; J gene: TRBJ1-2; V gene: TRBV9; CDR3 protein: CASSVEGRGHGYTF
CDR3 length: 16; J gene: TRBJ2-2; V gene: TRBV7-2; CDR3 protein: CASSLMGTSVAGELFF
CDR3 length: 12; J gene: TRBJ2-3; V gene: TRBV7-3; CDR3 protein: CASSSLSGATYF
CDR3 length: 14; J gene: TRBJ1-1; V gene: TRBV5-1; CDR3 protein: CASSGGDANTEAFF
CDR3 length: 18; J gene: TRBJ1-2; V gene: TRBV4-1; CDR3 protein: CASSQDPGQVATNYGYTF
CDR3 length: 15; J gene: TRBJ1-2; V gene: TRBV7-9; CDR3 protein: CASSSRTPANYGYTF
CDR3 length: 15; J gene: TRBJ2-5; V gene: TRBV5-8; CDR3 protein: CASSSSGRTQETQYF
CDR3 length: 18; J gene: TRBJ2-1; V gene: TRBV3-1/TRBV3-2; CDR3 protein: CASSQTLLASPSYNEQFF
CDR3 length: 16; J gene: TRBJ2-3; V gene: TRBV4-1; CDR3 protein: CASSRGLAGPTDTQYF
CDR3 length: 15; J gene: TRBJ1-1; V gene: TRBV3-1/TRBV3-2; CDR3 protein: CASSQSDRGNTEAFF
CDR3 length: 14; J gene: TRBJ1-3; V gene: TRBV5-1; CDR3 protein: CASSDPQGPDTIYF
CDR3 length: 16; J gene: TRBJ2-3; V gene: TRBV5-8; CDR3 protein: CASSPGLAVFTDTQYF
CDR3 length: 14; J gene: TRBJ1-2; V gene: TRBV29-1; CDR3 protein: CSVGQGDGNYGYTF
CDR3 length: 14; J gene: TRBJ2-3; V gene: TRBV7-3; CDR3 protein: CASSSGLSTDTQYF
CDR3 length: 15; J gene: TRBJ2-7; V gene: TRBV18; CDR3 protein: CASTQATGGINEQYF
CDR3 length: 15; J gene: TRBJ2-3; V gene: TRBV5-6; CDR3 protein: CASSLAGVRPDTQYF
CDR3 length: 14; J gene: TRBJ2-7; V gene: TRBV18; CDR3 protein: CASSPGTGGLEQYF
CDR3 length: 14; J gene: TRBJ2-7; V gene: TRBV6-5; CDR3 protein: CASNSGMSPYEQYF
CDR3 length: 17; J gene: TRBJ2-7; V gene: TRBV19; CDR3 protein: CASSTRILAGETYEQYF
CDR3 length: 14; J gene: TRBJ1-5; V gene: TRBV19; CDR3 protein: CASSIDEGNQPQHF
CDR3 length: 15; J gene: TRBJ1-5; V gene: TRBV18; CDR3 protein: CASSLGQHSNQPQHF
CDR3 length: 12; J gene: TRBJ2-3; V gene: TRBV2; CDR3 protein: CASSSGADTQYF
CDR3 length: 19; J gene: TRBJ2-2; V gene: TRBV5-4; CDR3 protein: CASTSTRKSGGANTGELFF
CDR3 length: 16; J gene: TRBJ1-1; V gene: TRBV7-8; CDR3 protein: CASSLQGNRIGTEAFF
CDR3 length: 14; J gene: TRBJ1-5; V gene: TRBV30; CDR3 protein: CAWSARQGAQPQHF
CDR3 length: 15; J gene: TRBJ2-7; V gene: TRBV2; CDR3 protein: CASSGPSGSWDEQYF
CDR3 length: 16; J gene: TRBJ2-1; V gene: TRBV5-6; CDR3 protein: CASSLERDRNYNEQFF
CDR3 length: 16; J gene: TRBJ2-4; V gene: TRBV5-4; CDR3 protein: CASSLASSIGKNIQYF
CDR3 length: 13; J gene: TRBJ2-2; V gene: TRBV6-5; CDR3 protein: CATAGIATGELFF
CDR3 length: 15; J gene: TRBJ2-2; V gene: TRBV6-5; CDR3 protein: CASTTGQGLSGELFF
CDR3 length: 16; J gene: TRBJ2-2; V gene: TRBV10-1; CDR3 protein: CASSDSERGITGELFF
CDR3 length: 12; J gene: TRBJ1-2; V gene: TRBV4-1; CDR3 protein: CASSLRGRGYTF
CDR3 length: 14; J gene: TRBJ2-3; V gene: TRBV5-4; CDR3 protein: CATPGTSSGDTQFF
CDR3 length: 12; J gene: TRBJ1-4; V gene: TRBV2; CDR3 protein: CASSEYEVGLFF
CDR3 length: 20; J gene: TRBJ2-7; V gene: TRBV14; CDR3 protein: CASSPQRGILGAGGLYEQYF
CDR3 length: 15; J gene: TRBJ2-7; V gene: TRBV7-9; CDR3 protein: CASSEAGAAIFEQYF
CDR3 length: 16; J gene: TRBJ1-5; V gene: TRBV9; CDR3 protein: CASSPGTGGLGQPQHF
CDR3 length: 14; J gene: TRBJ1-1; V gene: TRBV29-1; CDR3 protein: CSVAYSGTGTEAFF
CDR3 length: 15; J gene: TRBJ1-1; V gene: TRBV5-4; CDR3 protein: CASSLVGGDISEAFF
CDR3 length: 15; J gene: TRBJ2-3; V gene: TRBV7-2; CDR3 protein: CASSIGGQGTDTQYF
CDR3 length: 16; J gene: TRBJ2-4; V gene: TRBV5-4; CDR3 protein: CASSLGGTGRGVGQYF
CDR3 length: 17; J gene: TRBJ2-7; V gene: TRBV6-2/TRBV6-3; CDR3 protein: CASSYFGTSATIYEQYF
CDR3 length: 14; J gene: TRBJ1-2; V gene: TRBV6-5; CDR3 protein: CASSRAGGGNGYTF